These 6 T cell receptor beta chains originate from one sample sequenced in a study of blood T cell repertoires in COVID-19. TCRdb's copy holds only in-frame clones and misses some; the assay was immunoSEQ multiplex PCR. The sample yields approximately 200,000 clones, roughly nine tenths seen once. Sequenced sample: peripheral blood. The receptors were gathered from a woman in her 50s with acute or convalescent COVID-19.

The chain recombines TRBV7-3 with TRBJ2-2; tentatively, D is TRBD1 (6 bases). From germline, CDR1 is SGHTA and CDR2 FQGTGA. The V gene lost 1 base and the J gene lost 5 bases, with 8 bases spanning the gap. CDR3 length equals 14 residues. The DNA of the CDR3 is TGTGCCAGCAGCTTAATGGGGGCGACCGGGGAGCTGTTTTTT. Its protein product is CASSLMGATGELFF.

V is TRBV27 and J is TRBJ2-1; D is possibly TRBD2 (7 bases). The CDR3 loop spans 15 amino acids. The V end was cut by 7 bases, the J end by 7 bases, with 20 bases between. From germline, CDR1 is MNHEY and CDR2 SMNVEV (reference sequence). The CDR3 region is CASTLWGGPGNEQFF. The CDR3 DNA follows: TGTGCCAGCACCTTGTGGGGGGGCCCTGGGAATGAGCAGTTCTTC.

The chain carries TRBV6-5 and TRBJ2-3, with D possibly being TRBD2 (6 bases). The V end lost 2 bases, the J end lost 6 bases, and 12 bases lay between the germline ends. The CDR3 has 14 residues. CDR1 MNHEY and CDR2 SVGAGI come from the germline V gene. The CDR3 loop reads CASSYTLASDTQYF. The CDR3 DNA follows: TGTGCCAGCAGTTACACGCTAGCGTCTGATACGCAGTATTTT.

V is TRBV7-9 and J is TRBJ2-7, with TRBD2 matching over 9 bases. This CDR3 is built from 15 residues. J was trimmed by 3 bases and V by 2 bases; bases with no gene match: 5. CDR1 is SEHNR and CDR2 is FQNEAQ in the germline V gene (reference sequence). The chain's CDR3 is CASSLYSGRNYEQYF. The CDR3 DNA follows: TGTGCCAGCAGCTTATACAGCGGGAGGAACTACGAGCAGTACTTC. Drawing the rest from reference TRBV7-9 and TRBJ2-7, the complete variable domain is DTGVSQNPRHKITKRGQNVTFRCDPISEHNRLYWYRQTLGQGPEFLTYFQNEAQLEKSRLLSDRFSAERPKGSFSTLEIQRTEQGDSAMYLCASSLYSGRNYEQYFGPGTRLTVT.

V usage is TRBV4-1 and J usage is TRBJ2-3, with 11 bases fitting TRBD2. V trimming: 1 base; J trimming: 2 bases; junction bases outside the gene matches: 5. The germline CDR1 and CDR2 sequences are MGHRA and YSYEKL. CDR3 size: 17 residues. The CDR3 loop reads CASSQVTSGGATDTQYF. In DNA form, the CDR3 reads TGCGCCAGCAGCCAAGTTACTAGCGGGGGCGCCACAGATACGCAGTATTTT.

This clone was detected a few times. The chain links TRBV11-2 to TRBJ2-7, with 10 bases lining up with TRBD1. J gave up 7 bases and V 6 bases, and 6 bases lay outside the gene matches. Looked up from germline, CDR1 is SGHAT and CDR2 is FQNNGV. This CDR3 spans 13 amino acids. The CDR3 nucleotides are TGTGCCAGCAGGGGGACAGGGGCGGGAGAGCAGTACTTC. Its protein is CASRGTGAGEQYF.